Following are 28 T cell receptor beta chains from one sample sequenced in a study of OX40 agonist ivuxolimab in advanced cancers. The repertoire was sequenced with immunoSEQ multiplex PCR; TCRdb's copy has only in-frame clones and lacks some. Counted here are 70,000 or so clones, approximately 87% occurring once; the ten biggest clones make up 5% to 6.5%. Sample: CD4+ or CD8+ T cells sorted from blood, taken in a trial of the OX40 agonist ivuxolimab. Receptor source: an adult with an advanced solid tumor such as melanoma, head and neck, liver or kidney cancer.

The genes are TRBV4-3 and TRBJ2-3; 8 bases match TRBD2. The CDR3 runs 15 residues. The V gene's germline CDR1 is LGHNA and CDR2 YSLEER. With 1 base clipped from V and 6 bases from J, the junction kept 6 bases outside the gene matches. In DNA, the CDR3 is TGCGCCAGCAGCCAAGCTAGCGGGTTTGGGGATACGCAGTATTTT. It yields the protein CASSQASGFGDTQYF.

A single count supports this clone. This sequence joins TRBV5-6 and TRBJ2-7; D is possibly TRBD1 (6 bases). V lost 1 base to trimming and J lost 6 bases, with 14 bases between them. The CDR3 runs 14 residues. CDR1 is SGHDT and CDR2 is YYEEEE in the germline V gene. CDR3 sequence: CASSLKYRDSEQYF. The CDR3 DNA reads TGTGCCAGCAGCTTGAAGTACAGGGATAGCGAGCAGTACTTC.

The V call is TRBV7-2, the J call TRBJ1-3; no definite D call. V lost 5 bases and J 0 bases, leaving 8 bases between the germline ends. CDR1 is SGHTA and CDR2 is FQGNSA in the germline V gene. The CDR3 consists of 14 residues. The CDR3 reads CASSPGVSGNTIYF. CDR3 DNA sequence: TGTGCCAGCAGCCCTGGCGTCTCTGGAAACACCATATATTTT. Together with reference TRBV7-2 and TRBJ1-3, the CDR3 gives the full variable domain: GAGVSQSPSNKVTEKGKDVELRCDPISGHTALYWYRQSLGQGLEFLIYFQGNSAPDKSGLPSDRFSAERTGGSVSTLTIQRTQQEDSAVYLCASSPGVSGNTIYFGEGSWLTVV.

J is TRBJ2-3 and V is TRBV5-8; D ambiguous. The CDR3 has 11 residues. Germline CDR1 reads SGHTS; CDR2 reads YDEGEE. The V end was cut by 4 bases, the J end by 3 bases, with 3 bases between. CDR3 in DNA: TGTGCCAGCAGCCGTACAGATACGCAGTATTTT. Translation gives CASSRTDTQYF.

CDR3 DNA sequence: TGTGCCAGCAGCTCGGGGGCCAATCAGCCCCAGCATTTT. This codes for CASSSGANQPQHF. The J gene is TRBJ1-5, the V gene TRBV7-3; D is perhaps TRBD1 (6 bases). Trimming took off 4 bases at V and 3 bases at J, with 7 bases between the two ends. Per the germline V gene, CDR1 is SGHTA and CDR2 is FQGTGA. The CDR3 is 13 residues long.

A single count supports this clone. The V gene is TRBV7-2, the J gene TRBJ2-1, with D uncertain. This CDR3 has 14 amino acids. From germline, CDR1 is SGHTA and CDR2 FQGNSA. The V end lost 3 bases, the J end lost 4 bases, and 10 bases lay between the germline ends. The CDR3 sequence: CASSFWTVYNEQFF. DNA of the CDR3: TGTGCCAGCAGCTTCTGGACGGTATACAATGAGCAGTTCTTC.

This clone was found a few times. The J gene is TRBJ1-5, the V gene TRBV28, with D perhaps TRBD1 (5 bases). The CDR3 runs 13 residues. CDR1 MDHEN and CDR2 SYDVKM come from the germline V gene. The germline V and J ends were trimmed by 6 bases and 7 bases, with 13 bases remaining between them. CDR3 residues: CASSRLQGQPQHF. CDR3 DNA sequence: TGTGCCAGCAGCCGACTCCAGGGACAGCCCCAGCATTTT.

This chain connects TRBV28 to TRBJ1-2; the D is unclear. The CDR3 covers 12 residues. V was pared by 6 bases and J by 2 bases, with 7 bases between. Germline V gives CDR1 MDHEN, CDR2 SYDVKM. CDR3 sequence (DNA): TGTGCCAGCAGCCAGCTGAACTATGGCTACACCTTC. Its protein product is CASSQLNYGYTF.

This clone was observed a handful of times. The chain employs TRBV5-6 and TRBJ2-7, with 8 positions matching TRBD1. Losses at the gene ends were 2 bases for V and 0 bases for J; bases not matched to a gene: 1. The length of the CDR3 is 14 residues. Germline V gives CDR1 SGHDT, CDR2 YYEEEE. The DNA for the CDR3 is TGTGCCAGCAGCTTCGGACAGGGCTCCTACGAGCAGTACTTC. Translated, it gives CASSFGQGSYEQYF.

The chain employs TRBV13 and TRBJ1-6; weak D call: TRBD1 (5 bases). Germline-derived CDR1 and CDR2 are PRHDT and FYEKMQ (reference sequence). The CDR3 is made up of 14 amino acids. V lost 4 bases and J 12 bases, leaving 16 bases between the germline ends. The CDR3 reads CASSSGTGTEPLHF. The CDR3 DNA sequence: TGTGCCAGCAGCTCTGGGACCGGGACTGAACCCCTCCACTTT.

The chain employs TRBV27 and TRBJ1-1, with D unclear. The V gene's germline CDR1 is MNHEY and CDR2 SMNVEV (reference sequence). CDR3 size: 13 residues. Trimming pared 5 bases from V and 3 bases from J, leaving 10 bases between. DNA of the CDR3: TGTGCCAGCAGTACCAACATGTACACTGAAGCTTTCTTT. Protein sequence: CASSTNMYTEAFF.

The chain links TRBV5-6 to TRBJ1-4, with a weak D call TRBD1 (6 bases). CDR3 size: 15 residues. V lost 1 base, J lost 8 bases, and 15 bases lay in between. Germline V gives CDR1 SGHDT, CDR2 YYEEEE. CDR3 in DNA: TGTGCCAGCAGCTTGTGGGGGCGGTATAACGAAAAACTGTTTTTT. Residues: CASSLWGRYNEKLFF.

The CDR3 here is CASRGVYYGYTF. The CDR3 region has the DNA TGTGCCAGTAGGGGGGTTTACTATGGCTACACCTTC. This rearrangement joins TRBV19 to TRBJ1-2, with D possibly being TRBD1 (5 bases). Trimming took off 6 bases at V and 3 bases at J, with 8 bases between the two ends. Germline CDR1 LNHDA, CDR2 SQIVND (reference sequence). There are 12 residues in the CDR3.

The CDR3 DNA follows: TGCGCCAGCAGCCCGACCGACAGGGAACTCACCGGGGAGCTGTTTTTT. It specifies CASSPTDRELTGELFF. This chain uses TRBV5-1 with TRBJ2-2, with 7 bases lining up with TRBD1. CDR3 length equals 16 residues. From germline, CDR1 is SGHRS and CDR2 YFSETQ. Trimming cost V 4 bases and J 4 bases; bases outside gene matches: 10.

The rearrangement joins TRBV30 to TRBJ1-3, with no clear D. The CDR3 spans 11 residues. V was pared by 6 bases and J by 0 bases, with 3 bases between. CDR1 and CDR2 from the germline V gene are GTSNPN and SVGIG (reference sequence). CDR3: CACHSGNTIYF. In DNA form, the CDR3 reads TGTGCCTGCCACTCTGGAAACACCATATATTTT.

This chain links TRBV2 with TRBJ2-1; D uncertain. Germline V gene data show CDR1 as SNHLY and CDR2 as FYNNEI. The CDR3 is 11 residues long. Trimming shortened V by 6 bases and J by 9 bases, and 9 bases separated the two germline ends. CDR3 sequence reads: CASSSGIEQFF. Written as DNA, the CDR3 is TGTGCCAGCAGCTCTGGCATTGAGCAGTTCTTC.

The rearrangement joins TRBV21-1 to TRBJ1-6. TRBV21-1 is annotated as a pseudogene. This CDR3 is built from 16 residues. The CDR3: CASRQKQRVPDSPLHF. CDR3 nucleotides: TGTGCCAGCCGACAAAAACAGAGGGTTCCTGATTCACCCCTCCACTTT.

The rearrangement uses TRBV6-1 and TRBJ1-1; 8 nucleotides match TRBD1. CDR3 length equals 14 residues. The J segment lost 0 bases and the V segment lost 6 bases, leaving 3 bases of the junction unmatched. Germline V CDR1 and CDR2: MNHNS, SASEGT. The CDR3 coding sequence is TGTGCCAGCAGCATACAGGGGGTGAACACTGAAGCTTTCTTT. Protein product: CASSIQGVNTEAFF.

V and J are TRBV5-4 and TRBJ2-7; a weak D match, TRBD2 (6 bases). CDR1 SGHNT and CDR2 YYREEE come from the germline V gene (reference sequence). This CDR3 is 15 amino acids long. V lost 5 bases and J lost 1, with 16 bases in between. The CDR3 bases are TGTGCCAGCAGTTCCCCGGGCGGGACGTCCTACGAGCAGTACTTC. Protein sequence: CASSSPGGTSYEQYF.

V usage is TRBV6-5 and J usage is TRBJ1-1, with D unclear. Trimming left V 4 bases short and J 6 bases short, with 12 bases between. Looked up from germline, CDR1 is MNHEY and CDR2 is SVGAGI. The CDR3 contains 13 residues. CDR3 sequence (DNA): TGTGCCAGCAGTTTCAATCCCGAAGCTGAAGCTTTCTTT. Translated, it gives CASSFNPEAEAFF.

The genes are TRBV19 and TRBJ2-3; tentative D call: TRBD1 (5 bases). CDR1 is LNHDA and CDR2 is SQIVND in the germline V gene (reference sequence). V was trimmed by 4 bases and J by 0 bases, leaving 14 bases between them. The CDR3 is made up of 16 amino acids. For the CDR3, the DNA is TGTGCCAGTAGTACAGAGGCCACAGGAAGCACAGATACGCAGTATTTT. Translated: CASSTEATGSTDTQYF.

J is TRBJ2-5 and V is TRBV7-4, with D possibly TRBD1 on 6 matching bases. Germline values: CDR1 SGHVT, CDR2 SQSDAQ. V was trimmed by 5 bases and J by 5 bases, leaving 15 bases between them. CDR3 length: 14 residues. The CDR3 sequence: CASSPNQGQETQYF. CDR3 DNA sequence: TGTGCCAGCAGCCCTAACCAGGGGCAGGAGACCCAGTACTTC.

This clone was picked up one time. CDR3 nucleotides: TGTGCCAGCAGCTTAAGAAGGGACAGGATTTACAATGAGCAGTTCTTC. Its translation: CASSLRRDRIYNEQFF. This chain joins TRBV5-6 and TRBJ2-1, with TRBD1 matching over 8 bases. Germline-derived CDR1 and CDR2 are SGHDT and YYEEEE. V was clipped by 2 bases and J by 4 bases; unmatched bases: 8. The CDR3 loop spans 16 amino acids. Together with reference TRBV5-6 and TRBJ2-1, the CDR3 gives the full variable domain: DAGVTQSPTHLIKTRGQQVTLRCSPKSGHDTVSWYQQALGQGPQFIFQYYEEEERQRGNFPDRFSGHQFPNYSSELNVNALLLGDSALYLCASSLRRDRIYNEQFFGPGTRLTVL.

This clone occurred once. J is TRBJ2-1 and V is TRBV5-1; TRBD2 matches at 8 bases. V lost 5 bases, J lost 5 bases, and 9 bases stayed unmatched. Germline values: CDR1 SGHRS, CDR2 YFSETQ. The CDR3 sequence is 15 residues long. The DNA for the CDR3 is TGCGCCAGCAGAGAGGTAGCGGGAAGGCACAATGAGCAGTTCTTC. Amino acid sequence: CASREVAGRHNEQFF. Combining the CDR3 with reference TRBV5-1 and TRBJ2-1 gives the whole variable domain KAGVTQTPRYLIKTRGQQVTLSCSPISGHRSVSWYQQTPGQGLQFLFEYFSETQRNKGNFPGRFSGRQFSNSRSEMNVSTLELGDSALYLCASREVAGRHNEQFFGPGTRLTVL.

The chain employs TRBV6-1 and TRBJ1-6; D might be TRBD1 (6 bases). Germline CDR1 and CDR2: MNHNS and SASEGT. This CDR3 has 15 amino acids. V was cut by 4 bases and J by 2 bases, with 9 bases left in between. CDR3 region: CASSGGDTYNSPLHF. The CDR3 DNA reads TGTGCCAGCAGTGGTGGGGACACCTATAATTCACCCCTCCACTTT.

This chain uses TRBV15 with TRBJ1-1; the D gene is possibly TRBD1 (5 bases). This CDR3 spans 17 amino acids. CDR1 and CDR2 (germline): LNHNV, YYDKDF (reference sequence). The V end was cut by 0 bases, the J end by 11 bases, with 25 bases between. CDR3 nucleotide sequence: TGTGCCACCAGCAGAGATACGGGGGGGATCGGAGTGGCTAGGGCTTTCTTT. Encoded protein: CATSRDTGGIGVARAFF.

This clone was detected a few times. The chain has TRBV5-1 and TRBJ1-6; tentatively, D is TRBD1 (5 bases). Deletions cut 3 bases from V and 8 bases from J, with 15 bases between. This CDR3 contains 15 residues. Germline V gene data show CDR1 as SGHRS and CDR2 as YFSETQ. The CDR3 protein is CASSWTRVPYSPLHF. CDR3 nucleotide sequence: TGCGCCAGCAGCTGGACACGCGTTCCCTATTCACCCCTCCACTTT. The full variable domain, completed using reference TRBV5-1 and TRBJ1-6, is KAGVTQTPRYLIKTRGQQVTLSCSPISGHRSVSWYQQTPGQGLQFLFEYFSETQRNKGNFPGRFSGRQFSNSRSEMNVSTLELGDSALYLCASSWTRVPYSPLHFGNGTRLTVT.

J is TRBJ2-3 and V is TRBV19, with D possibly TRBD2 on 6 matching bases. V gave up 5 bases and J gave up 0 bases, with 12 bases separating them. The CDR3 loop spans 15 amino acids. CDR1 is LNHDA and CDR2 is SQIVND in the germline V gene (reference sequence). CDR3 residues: CASSGRDPSTDTQYF. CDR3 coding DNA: TGTGCCAGTAGTGGGCGGGACCCTAGCACAGATACGCAGTATTTT.